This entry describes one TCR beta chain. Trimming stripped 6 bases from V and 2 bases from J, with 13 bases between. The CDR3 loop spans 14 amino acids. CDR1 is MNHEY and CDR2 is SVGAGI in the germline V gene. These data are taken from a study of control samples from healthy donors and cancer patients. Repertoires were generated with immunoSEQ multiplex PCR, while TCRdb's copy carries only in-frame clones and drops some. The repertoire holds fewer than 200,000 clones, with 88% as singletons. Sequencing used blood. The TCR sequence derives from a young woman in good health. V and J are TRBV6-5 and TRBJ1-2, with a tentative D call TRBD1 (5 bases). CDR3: CASRYLGPNYGYTF. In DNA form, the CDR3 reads TGTGCCAGCAGATATCTGGGACCCAACTATGGCTACACCTTC.